This T cell receptor beta chain was identified during a study of blood T cell repertoires in COVID-19 (dated by TCRdb to the early 2020s). With regard to the full study: Collaborator samples came from the United States, Italy and Spain and covered acute and convalescent phases of COVID-19. The material from the prospective study consisted of cDNA or gDNA derived from T cells, B-cell-depleted T cells, or PBMCs. Subjects who had been exposed to COVID-19, were actively infected with it, or had recovered from it provided the deeply sampled blood TCRbeta repertoires that made up the dataset. A freely available public database, intended as a resource for researchers studying the immune response to SARS-CoV-2, is where the repertoires were released. The samples were drawn from two sources: the first 160 participants of the ongoing ImmuneRACE study, and 1,000 to 1,500 subjects contributed by 6 global collaborators. Nearly every sample came with metadata listing a de-identified subject ID, COVID-19 status, age in years and sex. Where available, HLA class I and class II types were obtained from metadata supplied by the sample provider rather than from assay-based typing. Overall study results and their limits: The quantity of clinical and demographic metadata differed by source and by participant and was supplied without curation.

Notes on this clone: Its target antigen remains unknown. Qualities for individual bases were not recorded, and no much larger clone is one base off.

The CDR3 goes from the cysteine to the phenylalanine over 13 residues. Of all the DNA, just the CDR3 is kept, 39 bases in frame from base 1. For CDR1 and CDR2, the germline V gene lists SNHLY and FYNNEI. The junction shows trimming of 5 bases on V and 8 bases on J, plus 12 bases between the germline ends. The collaborating institutions used their own protocols to collect whole blood in K2EDTA tubes. For TCRbeta analysis, collaborators shipped samples in one of three forms: frozen whole blood, isolated PBMCs, or DNA extracted from either of those sample types. TCRbeta CDR3 regions were amplified from genomic DNA using the immunoSEQ Assay, a bias-controlled multiplex PCR. Per the original workflow: Nucleated cell counts per sample were estimated from amplification of reference gene primers within the assay. To quantify the absolute abundance of each unique TCRbeta CDR3 rearrangement, sequence reads were collapsed and filtered. Productive Simpson clonality was computed per sample as the square root of Simpson's diversity index over productive rearrangements. TCRdb took over this immuneACCESS table, retaining in-frame rearrangements with V and J assigned. Such tables are incomplete; in checked studies, under half of the missing clones stem from an unresolved V gene, and the remainder is unexplained. V, J and clone size reflect that table, while D and trimming were determined from the DNA. In this sample the table shows some 120,000 clones, around 88% of which occur a single time. Together, the top ten hold roughly 5.5% of the sample.

The sample comprised peripheral blood. The V and J genes are TRBV2 and TRBJ1-4; a tentative D call is TRBD1 (5 bases match). This sequence originates from a man aged 80 or over with active or convalescent COVID-19. The DNA sequence reads TGTGCCAGCAGTCGAAGGGGCCGGGAAAAACTGTTTTTT. It is translated as CASSRRGREKLFF.